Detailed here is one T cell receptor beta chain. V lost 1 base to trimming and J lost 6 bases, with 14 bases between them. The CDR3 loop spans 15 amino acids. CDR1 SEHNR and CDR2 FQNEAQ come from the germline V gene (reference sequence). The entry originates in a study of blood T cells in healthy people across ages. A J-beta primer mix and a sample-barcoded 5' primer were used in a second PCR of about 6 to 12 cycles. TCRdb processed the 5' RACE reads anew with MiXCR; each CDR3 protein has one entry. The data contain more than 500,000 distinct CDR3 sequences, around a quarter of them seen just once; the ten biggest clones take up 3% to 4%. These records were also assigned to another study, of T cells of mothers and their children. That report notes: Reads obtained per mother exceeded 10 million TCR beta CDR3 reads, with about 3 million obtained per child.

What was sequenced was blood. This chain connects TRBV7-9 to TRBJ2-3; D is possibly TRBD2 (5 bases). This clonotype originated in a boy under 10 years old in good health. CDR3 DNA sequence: TGTGCCAGCAGCTTAGGAGGCAGGCGAGGGGATACGCAGTATTTT. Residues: CASSLGGRRGDTQYF.